This T cell receptor beta chain was observed in a study of blood T cell repertoires in COVID-19. The data were produced by immunoSEQ multiplex PCR, yet TCRdb's version contains in-frame clones alone and is incomplete. The data contain some 350,000 clones, about 83% of them singletons. CDR3 length equals 13 residues. CDR1 is LNHDA and CDR2 is SQIVND in the germline V gene (reference sequence). Trimming took 5 bases from V and 5 from J; bases not matched to a gene: 4. This clone was observed a few times. The V and J genes are TRBV19 and TRBJ2-7; 9 bases align to TRBD2. Sequencing was performed on peripheral blood. The sequence was collected from a man aged 25 to 45 with active or convalescent COVID-19. CDR3 coding DNA: TGTGCCAGTAGTGCCTTAGCGGGGGACGAGCAGTACTTC. Residues: CASSALAGDEQYF.